This T cell receptor beta chain was captured by sequencing in a study of T cells in Graves' hyperthyroidism and ophthalmopathy. Study results and limitations: Most expanded thyroid clonotypes above 0.001 also appeared in blood.

This clonotype was found a few times. Its matching antigen is unknown. Amplification of TCR beta CDR3 regions was performed using RNA transcripts as template. HTBI primers were used for first-round RT-PCR of the TCR CDR3. One entry per CDR3 protein, called by TCRdb with MiXCR from the multiplex PCR reads. There are some 200,000 distinct CDR3 sequences in the sample; over 15% occur only once, and around 50% lies in the top ten. The study enrolled patients aged 18 to 65 with newly diagnosed hyperthyroidism of under 2 months' duration. Uncontrolled infection, other autoimmune disease, pregnancy or lactation excluded patients. Cells are PBMCs isolated from around 9.4 ml of fresh blood. CDR1 is SGHRS and CDR2 is YFSETQ in the germline V gene. The CDR3 extends over 15 amino acids. The ends lost 4 bases at V and 3 bases at J; junction bases unmatched: 5.

This clonotype originated in a man aged 50 or older with Graves' hyperthyroidism. V usage is TRBV5-1 and J usage is TRBJ2-5, with 11 nucleotides matching TRBD2. Sequences were obtained from blood. The CDR3 reads CASSRAGLAEETQYF. The CDR3 nucleotides read TGCGCCAGCAGCCGAGCGGGACTAGCGGAAGAGACCCAGTACTTC.